A single sample gave rise to the 30 T cell receptor beta chains below, sequenced in a study of T cells after posttransplantation cyclophosphamide. Some clones are missing from TCRdb's copy, which holds only in-frame ones; the method was immunoSEQ multiplex PCR. The table includes 2,500 to 3,500 clones, 85% detected once. Sequencing input: CD8+ T cells sorted from PBMCs. The receptor set was obtained from a woman aged 50 to 60 in good health and a related stem cell transplant donor.

The V gene is TRBV7-6, the J gene TRBJ1-2; the match to TRBD1 covers 9 bases. CDR1 and CDR2 (germline): SGHVS, FNYEAQ. CDR3 size: 15 residues. Trimming removed 1 base from V and 3 bases from J; junction bases left unmatched: 3. The CDR3 region has the DNA TGTGCCAGCAGCTTAGAACAGGGGGCATACTATGGCTACACCTTC. Amino acid sequence: CASSLEQGAYYGYTF.

V usage is TRBV29-1 and J usage is TRBJ2-1; TRBD2 aligns across 12 bases. V lost 7 bases to trimming and J lost 5 bases; unmatched junction nucleotides: 3. Germline V gene lookup returns CDR1 SQVTM and CDR2 ANQGSEA. This CDR3 region has 13 residues. The CDR3: CSARTSGDNEQFF. DNA for the CDR3: TGCAGCGCACGGACTAGCGGGGACAATGAGCAGTTCTTC.

There are a few counts of this clone. The CDR3 bases are TGTGCCAGCAGCTCGCGGGGGGGTTTTCAGTTCTTC. Residues: CASSSRGGFQFF. The chain joins TRBV13 to TRBJ2-1; TRBD2 matches 9 bases. Per the germline V gene, CDR1 is PRHDT and CDR2 is FYEKMQ (reference sequence). With 4 bases clipped from V and 13 bases from J, the junction kept 5 bases outside the gene matches. The CDR3 is made up of 12 amino acids.

This chain links TRBV7-8 with TRBJ2-1, with TRBD2 identical over 7 bases. The CDR3 contains 16 residues. The V segment lost 5 bases and the J segment 7 bases; nucleotides outside the gene matches: 14. The germline CDR1 and CDR2 sequences are SGHVS and FQNEAQ. The CDR3 coding sequence is TGTGCCAGCAGCCTCCAACTTGGACTAGATGCAAATGAGCAGTTCTTC. This codes for CASSLQLGLDANEQFF.

J is TRBJ2-1 and V is TRBV7-2; D might be TRBD2 (6 bases). The CDR3 totals 14 residues. The V gene's germline CDR1 is SGHTA and CDR2 FQGNSA. V lost 3 bases and J 1 base, leaving 7 bases between the germline ends. The CDR3, as DNA: TGTGCCAGCAGCTTTAGCGGATCCTACAATGAGCAGTTCTTC. Its protein is CASSFSGSYNEQFF. The whole variable domain, filled in from reference TRBV7-2 and TRBJ2-1, reads GAGVSQSPSNKVTEKGKDVELRCDPISGHTALYWYRQSLGQGLEFLIYFQGNSAPDKSGLPSDRFSAERTGGSVSTLTIQRTQQEDSAVYLCASSFSGSYNEQFFGPGTRLTVL.

In its sample, this clone was seen a few times. The chain joins TRBV7-6 to TRBJ2-1; D remains ambiguous. The germline V gene encodes CDR1 SGHVS and CDR2 FNYEAQ. The CDR3 has 11 residues. V was cut by 3 bases and J by 9 bases, with 6 bases left in between. CDR3 protein: CASSFGGEQFF. In nucleotides, the CDR3 is TGTGCCAGCAGCTTTGGCGGTGAGCAGTTCTTC.

For this clone: This is likely a read error, given that the CDR3 carries no conserved phenylalanine or tryptophan at its end. The chain carries TRBV7-9 and TRBJ2-7, with D possibly matching TRBD1 (6 bases). The V gene lost 5 bases and the J gene lost 0 bases, with 11 bases spanning the gap. The CDR3 runs to 14 residues. Germline V gene lookup returns CDR1 SEHNR and CDR2 FQNEAQ (reference sequence). CDR3: CASSQPGASYEQYL. Written as DNA, the CDR3 is TGTGCCAGCAGCCAGCCAGGGGCCTCCTACGAGCAGTACCTC.

Only a few counts were recorded for this clone. The chain combines TRBV9 with TRBJ2-5; D ambiguous. Germline V gene data show CDR1 as SGDLS and CDR2 as YYNGEE. CDR3 length equals 13 residues. V was pared by 0 bases and J by 10 bases, with 13 bases between. The CDR3 region has the DNA TGTGCCAGCAGCGTAGGGTCGGAACGAGGCCAGTACTTC. Translation gives CASSVGSERGQYF.

This clone was detected once. The chain has TRBV7-9 and TRBJ2-5, with 12 bases matching TRBD1. V was clipped by 4 bases and J by 0 bases; unmatched bases: 9. Germline V gene sequence: CDR1 SEHNR, CDR2 FQNEAQ (reference sequence). This CDR3 is 18 amino acids long. CDR3 protein: CASSWPGTGGLDQETQYF. CDR3 bases: TGTGCCAGCAGCTGGCCCGGGACAGGGGGCTTGGACCAAGAGACCCAGTACTTC.

Here the CDR3 reads CASSSSGGSGEQYF. CDR3 coding DNA: TGTGCCAGCAGCAGTAGCGGGGGTTCGGGTGAGCAGTACTTC. The chain has TRBV7-9 and TRBJ2-7, with 9 bases lining up with TRBD2. V lost 5 bases, J lost 7 bases, and 9 bases stayed unmatched. This CDR3 region has 14 residues. Germline CDR1 and CDR2: SEHNR and FQNEAQ (reference sequence).

This chain connects TRBV2 to TRBJ2-5; D is unclear. With 2 bases removed from V and 3 bases from J, the gap between germline ends came to 10 bases. CDR1 and CDR2 from the germline V gene are SNHLY and FYNNEI. The CDR3 runs 14 residues. CDR3: CASSERGGEETQYF. The CDR3, as DNA: TGTGCCAGCAGTGAAAGAGGCGGAGAAGAGACCCAGTACTTC.

The chain combines TRBV7-9 with TRBJ2-1, with a tentative D call TRBD1 (6 bases). The CDR3 has 18 amino acids. Looked up from germline, CDR1 is SEHNR and CDR2 is FQNEAQ (reference sequence). Trimming stripped 0 bases from V and 5 bases from J, with 20 bases between. The CDR3 loop is CASSLAGGGVPTDNEQFF. The DNA for the CDR3 is TGTGCCAGCAGCTTAGCTGGGGGCGGAGTCCCCACTGACAATGAGCAGTTCTTC.

This sequence joins TRBV27 and TRBJ1-1; D call uncertain. CDR1 and CDR2 (germline): MNHEY, SMNVEV (reference sequence). The CDR3 extends over 14 amino acids. Trimming took off 6 bases at V and 3 bases at J, with 14 bases between the two ends. The CDR3: CASRPGLGHTEAFF. In DNA form, the CDR3 reads TGTGCCAGCAGACCTGGACTGGGCCACACTGAAGCTTTCTTT.

CDR3 nucleotides: TGCGCCAGCTCCGAGGATAACCAAGAGACCCAGTACTTC. The encoded protein is CASSEDNQETQYF. V and J are TRBV10-1 and TRBJ2-5; D is unresolved. This CDR3 is 13 amino acids long. V lost 8 bases, J lost 0 bases, and 10 bases lay in between. Per the germline V gene, CDR1 is WNHNN and CDR2 is SYGVQD (reference sequence).

The CDR3 sequence is CASSLRVRETQYF. The CDR3 region has the DNA TGTGCCAGCAGCCTACGGGTCCGGGAGACCCAGTACTTC. V gene TRBV5-8 combines with J gene TRBJ2-5, with unresolved D. CDR1 and CDR2 (germline): SGHTS, YDEGEE. Trimming pared 4 bases from V and 5 bases from J, leaving 12 bases between. The CDR3 loop spans 13 amino acids. Full variable domain (remainder filled in from reference TRBV5-8 and TRBJ2-5): EAGVTQSPTHLIKTRGQQATLRCSPISGHTSVYWYQQALGLGLQFLLWYDEGEERNRGNFPPRFSGRQFPNYSSELNVNALELEDSALYLCASSLRVRETQYFGPGTRLLVL.

The V call is TRBV28, the J call TRBJ2-1, with 9 bases matching TRBD2. CDR1 MDHEN and CDR2 SYDVKM come from the germline V gene. The CDR3 has 16 residues. J gave up 6 bases and V 4 bases, and 10 bases lay outside the gene matches. The DNA for the CDR3 is TGTGCCAGCAGTTCCCTCCCGACTAGCGGCGTCAATGAGCAGTTCTTC. Amino acid sequence: CASSSLPTSGVNEQFF.

The chain combines TRBV5-8 with TRBJ1-2; the match to TRBD1 covers 11 bases. Germline V gene data show CDR1 as SGHTS and CDR2 as YDEGEE. This CDR3 has 14 residues. Germline trimming cut 4 bases from V and 4 bases from J; bases unmatched to any gene: 3. The CDR3 loop is CASSPGQGVYGYTF. Written as DNA, the CDR3 is TGTGCCAGCAGCCCGGGACAGGGGGTCTATGGCTACACCTTC. The full variable domain, in which reference TRBV5-8 and TRBJ1-2 provide the parts outside the CDR3, is EAGVTQSPTHLIKTRGQQATLRCSPISGHTSVYWYQQALGLGLQFLLWYDEGEERNRGNFPPRFSGRQFPNYSSELNVNALELEDSALYLCASSPGQGVYGYTFGSGTRLTVV.

The V and J genes are TRBV6-4 and TRBJ2-2, with 8 bases identical to TRBD1. The CDR3 sequence is 16 residues long. The trim removed 5 bases at V and 1 base at J, leaving 6 bases unmatched. Germline V CDR1 and CDR2: MRHNA, SNTAGT. CDR3 in DNA: TGTGCCAGCAGTTTTTCCGGGACAGGGAACACCGGGGAGCTGTTTTTT. This gives the protein CASSFSGTGNTGELFF.

The chain combines TRBV7-9 with TRBJ1-1; possible D gene TRBD1, 6 bases. Germline V gene lookup returns CDR1 SEHNR and CDR2 FQNEAQ (reference sequence). Trimming took 5 bases from V and 5 from J, leaving 21 bases between them. The length of the CDR3 is 16 residues. CDR3 nucleotides: TGTGCCAGCAGCATAACCTTGACAGGAGAGTGGACTGAAGCTTTCTTT. Translation gives CASSITLTGEWTEAFF.

This clone turned up a few times. V gene TRBV18 combines with J gene TRBJ2-3; D call uncertain. Germline CDR1 is KGHSH and CDR2 is LQKENI. The germline V and J ends were trimmed by 4 bases and 6 bases, with 8 bases remaining between them. CDR3 length: 12 residues. CDR3 nucleotides: TGTGCCAGCTCACAACCACAGGATACGCAGTATTTT. It codes for CASSQPQDTQYF.

The chain employs TRBV19 and TRBJ2-1; TRBD2 is a possible D gene (5 bases). CDR1 and CDR2 (germline): LNHDA, SQIVND (reference sequence). V lost 3 bases and J lost 0, with 9 bases in between. The length of the CDR3 is 15 residues. CDR3 amino acids: CASSISGSSYNEQFF. The CDR3 nucleotides are TGTGCCAGTAGTATCAGCGGAAGCTCCTACAATGAGCAGTTCTTC. Combining the CDR3 with reference TRBV19 and TRBJ2-1 gives the whole variable domain DGGITQSPKYLFRKEGQNVTLSCEQNLNHDAMYWYRQDPGQGLRLIYYSQIVNDFQKGDIAEGYSVSREKKESFPLTVTSAQKNPTAFYLCASSISGSSYNEQFFGPGTRLTVL.

J is TRBJ1-1 and V is TRBV5-4; no clear D gene. V lost 4 bases and J lost 3, with 13 bases in between. The CDR3 covers 14 residues. CDR1 and CDR2 from the germline V gene are SGHNT and YYREEE (reference sequence). The CDR3 reads CASSRVGLDTEAFF. The CDR3 DNA sequence: TGTGCCAGCAGCCGCGTTGGGCTGGACACTGAAGCTTTCTTT.

The chain recombines TRBV30 with TRBJ2-2, with D hard to call. V was cut by 5 bases and J by 1 base, with 11 bases left in between. The CDR3 runs to 14 residues. In germline, CDR1 is GTSNPN, CDR2 SVGIG (reference sequence). The CDR3 reads CAWQTELNTGELFF. Written as DNA, the CDR3 is TGTGCCTGGCAAACAGAATTGAACACCGGGGAGCTGTTTTTT.

This chain links TRBV4-2 with TRBJ2-7, with TRBD1 as a possible D gene (6 bases). CDR3 size: 13 residues. Germline assignment: CDR1 LGHNA and CDR2 YNFKEQ. V lost 1 base, J lost 4 bases, and 8 bases lay in between. The CDR3 sequence is CASSQVRGYEQYF. The CDR3 DNA reads as TGTGCCAGCAGCCAAGTCAGGGGTTACGAGCAGTACTTC.

The DNA of the CDR3 is TGTGCCAGCAGCGAACCGGGGTTTGAAGATGAAAAACTGTTTTTT. Amino acid sequence: CASSEPGFEDEKLFF. The V and J genes are TRBV7-8 and TRBJ1-4, with no clear D. V was clipped by 5 bases and J by 6 bases, with 16 bases between them. CDR3 length: 15 amino acids. Per germline, CDR1 SGHVS and CDR2 FQNEAQ. The complete variable domain, with remaining parts taken from reference TRBV7-8 and TRBJ1-4, reads GAGVSQSPRYKVAKRGQDVALRCDPISGHVSLFWYQQALGQGPEFLTYFQNEAQLDKSGLPSDRFFAERPEGSVSTLKIQRTQQEDSAVYLCASSEPGFEDEKLFFGSGTQLSVL.

The chain employs TRBV5-1 and TRBJ1-1; D is unclear. CDR3 length: 15 residues. Trimming cost V 0 bases and J 0 bases, with 9 bases left between them. Germline CDR1 is SGHRS and CDR2 is YFSETQ. The CDR3: CASSLEQVLNTEAFF. Written as DNA, the CDR3 is TGCGCCAGCAGCTTGGAGCAGGTCTTGAACACTGAAGCTTTCTTT.

The CDR3 loop is CASSQEYLAGSYNEQFF. The CDR3 DNA reads as TGTGCCAGCAGCCAAGAGTATCTAGCGGGATCCTACAATGAGCAGTTCTTC. The V gene is TRBV14, the J gene TRBJ2-1; 9 bases are shared with TRBD2. Trimming cost V 0 bases and J 1 base; bases outside gene matches: 4. CDR3 length equals 17 residues. Germline V gene data show CDR1 as SGHDN and CDR2 as FVKESK.

The rearrangement joins TRBV28 to TRBJ1-2; 9 bases agree with TRBD1. Germline trimming cut 5 bases from V and 2 bases from J; bases unmatched to any gene: 6. The CDR3 contains 15 residues. The germline V gene encodes CDR1 MDHEN and CDR2 SYDVKM. In DNA, the CDR3 is TGTGCCAGCAGTGAGGACAGGGGAACAAACTATGGCTACACCTTC. Translating gives CASSEDRGTNYGYTF.

The chain is built from TRBV18 and TRBJ1-1, with D perhaps matching TRBD1 (6 bases). CDR3 length equals 15 residues. Germline V gene sequence: CDR1 KGHSH, CDR2 LQKENI. The V end lost 1 base, the J end lost 5 bases, and 14 bases lay between the germline ends. CDR3 amino acids: CASSPHTGRGTEAFF. The DNA of the CDR3 is TGTGCCAGCTCACCACACACAGGGAGAGGGACTGAAGCTTTCTTT. The full variable domain, its missing parts supplied by reference TRBV18 and TRBJ1-1, is NAGVMQNPRHLVRRRGQEARLRCSPMKGHSHVYWYRQLPEEGLKFMVYLQKENIIDESGMPKERFSAEFPKEGPSILRIQQVVRGDSAAYFCASSPHTGRGTEAFFGQGTRLTVV.

The chain is built from TRBV19 and TRBJ2-4; 8 nucleotides match TRBD2. This CDR3 is 15 amino acids long. The germline CDR1 and CDR2 sequences are LNHDA and SQIVND (reference sequence). V trimming: 3 bases; J trimming: 5 bases; junction bases outside the gene matches: 6. Written as DNA, the CDR3 is TGTGCCAGTAGTATCATGCCAGCGGGGGAAAACATTCAGTACTTC. Translated, it gives CASSIMPAGENIQYF.